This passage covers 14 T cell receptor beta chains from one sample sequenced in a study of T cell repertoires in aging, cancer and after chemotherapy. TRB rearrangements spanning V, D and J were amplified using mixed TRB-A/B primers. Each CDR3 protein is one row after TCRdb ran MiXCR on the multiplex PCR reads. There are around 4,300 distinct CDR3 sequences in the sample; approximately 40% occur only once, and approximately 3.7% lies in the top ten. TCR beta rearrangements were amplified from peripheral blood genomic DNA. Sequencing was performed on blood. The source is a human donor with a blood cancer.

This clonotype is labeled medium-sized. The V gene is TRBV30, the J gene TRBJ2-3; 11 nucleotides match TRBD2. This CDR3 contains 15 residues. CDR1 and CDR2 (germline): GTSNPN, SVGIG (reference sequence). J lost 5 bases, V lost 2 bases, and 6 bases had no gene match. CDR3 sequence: CAWSPLAGAGDTQYF. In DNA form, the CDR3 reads TGTGCCTGGAGTCCACTAGCGGGAGCGGGAGATACGCAGTATTTT.

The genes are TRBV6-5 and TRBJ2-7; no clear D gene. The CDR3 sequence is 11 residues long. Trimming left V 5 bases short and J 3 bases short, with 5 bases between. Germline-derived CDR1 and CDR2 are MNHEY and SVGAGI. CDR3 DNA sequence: TGTGCCAGCAGTAGCGTCTACGAGCAGTACTTC. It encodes CASSSVYEQYF.

The CDR3 DNA reads TGTGCCAGCAGTGAGGGGAGCAATCAGCCCCAGCATTTT. As protein: CASSEGSNQPQHF. The gene calls are TRBV6-4 and TRBJ1-5; D is ambiguous. V was cut by 3 bases and J by 1 base, with 4 bases left in between. Germline assignment: CDR1 MRHNA and CDR2 SNTAGT. This CDR3 has 13 amino acids.

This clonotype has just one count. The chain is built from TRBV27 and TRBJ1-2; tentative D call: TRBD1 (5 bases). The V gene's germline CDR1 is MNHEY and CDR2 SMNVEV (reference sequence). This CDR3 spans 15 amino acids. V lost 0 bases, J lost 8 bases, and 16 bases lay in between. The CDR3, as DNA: TGTGCCAGCAGTTTATCGCAGGGAGTAATTGGAGGCTACACCTTC. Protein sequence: CASSLSQGVIGGYTF.

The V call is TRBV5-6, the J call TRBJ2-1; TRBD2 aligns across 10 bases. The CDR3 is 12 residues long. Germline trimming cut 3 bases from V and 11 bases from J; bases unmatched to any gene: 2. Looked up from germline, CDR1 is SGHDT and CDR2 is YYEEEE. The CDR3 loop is CASSWTSGKQFF. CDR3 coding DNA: TGTGCCAGCAGCTGGACTAGCGGAAAGCAGTTCTTC.

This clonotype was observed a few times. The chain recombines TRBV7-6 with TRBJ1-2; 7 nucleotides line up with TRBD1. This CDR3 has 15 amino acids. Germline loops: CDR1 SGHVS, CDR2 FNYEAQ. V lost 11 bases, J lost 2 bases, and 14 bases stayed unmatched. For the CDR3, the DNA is TGTGCCGGCCGACAGGGACACGGGGAGAACTATGGCTACACCTTC. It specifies CAGRQGHGENYGYTF.

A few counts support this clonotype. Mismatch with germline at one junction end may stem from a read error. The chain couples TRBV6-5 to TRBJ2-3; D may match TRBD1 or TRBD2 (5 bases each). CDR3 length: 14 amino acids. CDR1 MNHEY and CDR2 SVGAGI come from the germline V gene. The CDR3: CASTLGEQADTQYF. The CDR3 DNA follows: TGCGCCAGCACCTTGGGAGAACAGGCAGATACGCAGTATTTT.

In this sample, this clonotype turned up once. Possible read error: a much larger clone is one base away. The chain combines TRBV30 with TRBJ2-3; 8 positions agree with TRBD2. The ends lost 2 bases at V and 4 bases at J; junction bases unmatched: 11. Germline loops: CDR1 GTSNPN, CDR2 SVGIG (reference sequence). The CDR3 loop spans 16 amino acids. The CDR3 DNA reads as TGTGCCTGGAGTCACATAGCGGGACTCGGATCAGATACGCAGTATTTT. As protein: CAWSHIAGLGSDTQYF.

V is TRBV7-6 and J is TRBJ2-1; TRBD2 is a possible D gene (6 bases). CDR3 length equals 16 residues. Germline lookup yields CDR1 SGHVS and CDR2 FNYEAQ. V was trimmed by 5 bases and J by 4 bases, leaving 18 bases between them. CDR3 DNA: TGTGCCAGCAGCCTTTGGTCCGGGAGCAAATACAATGAGCAGTTCTTC. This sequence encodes CASSLWSGSKYNEQFF.

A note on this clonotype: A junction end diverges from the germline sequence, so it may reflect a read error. The CDR3: CASSVSEKFF. CDR3 sequence (DNA): TGTGCCAGCAGCGTGAGTGAGAAGTTCTTC. The rearrangement uses TRBV7-9 and TRBJ2-1; D is undetermined. This CDR3 has 10 amino acids. From germline, CDR1 is SEHNR and CDR2 FQNEAQ (reference sequence).

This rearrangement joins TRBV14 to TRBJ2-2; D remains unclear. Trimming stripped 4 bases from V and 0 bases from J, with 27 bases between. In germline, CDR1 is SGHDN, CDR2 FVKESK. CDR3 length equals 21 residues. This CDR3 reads CASSRTRAFLEPRTNTGELFF. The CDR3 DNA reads TGTGCCAGCAGCCGGACGCGAGCTTTCCTAGAACCGAGGACGAACACCGGGGAGCTGTTTTTT.

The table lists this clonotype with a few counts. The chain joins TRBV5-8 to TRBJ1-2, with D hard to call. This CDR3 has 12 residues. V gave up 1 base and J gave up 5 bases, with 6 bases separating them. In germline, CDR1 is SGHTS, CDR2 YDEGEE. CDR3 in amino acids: CASSLSWYGYTF. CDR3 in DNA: TGTGCCAGCAGCTTGTCTTGGTATGGCTACACCTTC.

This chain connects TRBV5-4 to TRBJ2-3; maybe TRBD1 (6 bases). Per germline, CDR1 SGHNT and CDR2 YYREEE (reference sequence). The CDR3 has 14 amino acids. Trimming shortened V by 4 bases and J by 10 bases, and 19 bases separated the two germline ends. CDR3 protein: CASSRDTLEWAQYF. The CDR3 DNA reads TGTGCCAGCAGCCGGGACACCCTAGAATGGGCGCAGTATTTT. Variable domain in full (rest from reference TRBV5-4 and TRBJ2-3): ETGVTQSPTHLIKTRGQQVTLRCSSQSGHNTVSWYQQALGQGPQFIFQYYREEENGRGNFPPRFSGLQFPNYSSELNVNALELDDSALYLCASSRDTLEWAQYFGPGTRLTVL.

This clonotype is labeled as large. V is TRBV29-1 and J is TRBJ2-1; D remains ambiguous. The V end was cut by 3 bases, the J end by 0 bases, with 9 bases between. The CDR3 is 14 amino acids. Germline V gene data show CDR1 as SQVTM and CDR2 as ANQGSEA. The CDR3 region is CSVDFASSYNEQFF. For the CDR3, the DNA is TGCAGCGTTGACTTTGCGAGCTCCTACAATGAGCAGTTCTTC.